The rows below give T cell receptor beta chains drawn from one sample of a study of cytomegalovirus exposure and HLA in healthy donors. Assay: immunoSEQ multiplex PCR; the TCRdb copy retains only in-frame clones and omits some. The table records 95,000 to 110,000 clones, around 76% of them present only once. Sequenced input: PBMCs. The source of these receptors is a woman aged 18-29 years in good health and CMV-seropositive. Both conserved end residues are trimmed from each CDR3. D genes are given only for firm matches.

>TRBJ1-3|TRBV9|.
ASSAGREGSGNTIY
>TRBJ1-6|TRBV10-3|TRBD1
AIKGQMNSPLH
>TRBJ2-7|TRBV5-1|.
ASSSTHQNYEQY
>TRBJ2-2|TRBV9|.
ASSGGLLFTGELF
>TRBJ1-2|TRBV5-6|.
ASSPTNRDYGYT
>TRBJ2-7|TRBV7-2|TRBD2
ASSSLTSGEYEQY
>TRBJ1-5|TRBV19|TRBD1
ASTAGQGFGQPQH
>TRBJ2-1|TRBV27|.
ASSAGPRREQF
>TRBJ1-4|TRBV5-6|TRBD1
ASSRQGHEKLF
>TRBJ2-7|TRBV7-2|TRBD1
ASTLRTGDEQY
>TRBJ2-1|TRBV2|TRBD2
ASSQTSGGYYNEQF
>TRBJ2-5|TRBV5-1|.
ASSLGGKETQY
>TRBJ2-5|TRBV4-1|TRBD2
ASSSYPPGVASGSGGQETQY
>TRBJ2-7|TRBV27|TRBD2
ASRLAGVFF
>TRBJ2-3|TRBV10-3|TRBD2
AISEKTGLGNTDTQY
>TRBJ1-5|TRBV27|.
ASSPWAPRTLRNSNQPQH
>TRBJ1-2|TRBV4-1|TRBD1
ASSQDNGAGGPYGYT
>TRBJ1-1|TRBV7-2|.
ASSLRQMPMNTEAF
>TRBJ1-1|TRBV7-9|.
ASSLGGGGTEAF
>TRBJ2-7|TRBV27|.
ASSSSWTTYYEQY
>TRBJ2-7|TRBV27|TRBD1
ASSFRGYYEQY
>TRBJ1-5|TRBV28|TRBD1
ASSFDRDNQPQH
>TRBJ1-2|TRBV15|.
ATSRDYRAYTNYGYT
>TRBJ2-5|TRBV5-1|TRBD1
ASSTGDSQETQY
>TRBJ2-3|TRBV5-1|.
ASSLVGGMSTDTQY
>TRBJ2-3|TRBV2|TRBD2
ARGTSGGFTDTQY
>TRBJ2-2|TRBV2|.
ASSEWPGELF
>TRBJ2-1|TRBV7-9|.
ASTPRSAGAYNEQF
>TRBJ1-5|TRBV29-1|.
SVAVGNNQPQH
>TRBJ2-7|TRBV5-1|.
ASARGSYEQY
>TRBJ1-1|TRBV10-3|.
AISEGQGNTEAF
>TRBJ1-5|TRBV28|TRBD1
ASSSPQGLRRQPQH
>TRBJ2-5|TRBV13|.
ASSFRLDPPETQY
>TRBJ2-1|TRBV25-1|TRBD2
ASSEYNSGGLNEQF
>TRBJ2-2|TRBV9|.
ASSPQLLTGELF
>TRBJ2-1|TRBV6-5|TRBD1
ASSRDSNEQF
>TRBJ2-7|TRBV5-6|TRBD2
ASSLWWSMWGTNSYEQY
>TRBJ2-4|TRBV25-1|.
ASRSPGGIQY
>TRBJ1-2|TRBV5-1|.
ASSPLGGAGYGYT
>TRBJ1-4|TRBV27|.
ASSLSQYDLFEKLF
>TRBJ1-2|TRBV7-8|TRBD1
ASSRAQGANYGYT
>TRBJ2-2|TRBV18|TRBD2
ASSPPGLAGDMDTGELF
>TRBJ1-5|TRBV6-6|.
ASTSRGSNQPQH
>TRBJ2-5|TRBV2|TRBD1
ASTAGGFWETQY
>TRBJ2-7|TRBV19|.
ASSISGSYEQY
>TRBJ1-2|TRBV5-1|TRBD1
ASSSRTGGAFYGYT
>TRBJ2-1|TRBV11-3|TRBD2
ASSLTSGAYNEQF
>TRBJ2-1|TRBV4-2|.
ASSQVSPTYNEQF
>TRBJ1-1|TRBV28|TRBD1
ASRSGGTEAF
>TRBJ2-7|TRBV25-1|.
ASSGPPLWREQY
>TRBJ2-7|TRBV27|.
ASPPGPRAGSIHEQY
>TRBJ1-2|TRBV6-5|.
ASSTEGGYGYT
>TRBJ2-2|TRBV7-7|.
ASSLVGGKGTGELF